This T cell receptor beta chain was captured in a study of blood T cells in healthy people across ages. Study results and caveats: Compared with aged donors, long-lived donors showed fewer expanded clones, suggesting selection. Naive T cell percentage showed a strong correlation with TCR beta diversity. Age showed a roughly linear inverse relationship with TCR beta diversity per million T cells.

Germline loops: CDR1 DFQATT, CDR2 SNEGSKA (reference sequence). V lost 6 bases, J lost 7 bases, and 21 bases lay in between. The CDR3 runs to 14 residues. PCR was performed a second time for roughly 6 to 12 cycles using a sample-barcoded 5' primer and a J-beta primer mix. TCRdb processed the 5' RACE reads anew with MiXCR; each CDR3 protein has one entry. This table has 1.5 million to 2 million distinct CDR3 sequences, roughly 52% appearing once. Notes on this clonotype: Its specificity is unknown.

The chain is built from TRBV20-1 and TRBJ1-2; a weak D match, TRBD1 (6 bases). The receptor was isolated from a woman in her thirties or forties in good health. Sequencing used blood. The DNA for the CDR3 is TGCAGTGCCCAAGGGGGTAGGGGCCCCTCTGGCTACACCTTC. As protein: CSAQGGRGPSGYTF.